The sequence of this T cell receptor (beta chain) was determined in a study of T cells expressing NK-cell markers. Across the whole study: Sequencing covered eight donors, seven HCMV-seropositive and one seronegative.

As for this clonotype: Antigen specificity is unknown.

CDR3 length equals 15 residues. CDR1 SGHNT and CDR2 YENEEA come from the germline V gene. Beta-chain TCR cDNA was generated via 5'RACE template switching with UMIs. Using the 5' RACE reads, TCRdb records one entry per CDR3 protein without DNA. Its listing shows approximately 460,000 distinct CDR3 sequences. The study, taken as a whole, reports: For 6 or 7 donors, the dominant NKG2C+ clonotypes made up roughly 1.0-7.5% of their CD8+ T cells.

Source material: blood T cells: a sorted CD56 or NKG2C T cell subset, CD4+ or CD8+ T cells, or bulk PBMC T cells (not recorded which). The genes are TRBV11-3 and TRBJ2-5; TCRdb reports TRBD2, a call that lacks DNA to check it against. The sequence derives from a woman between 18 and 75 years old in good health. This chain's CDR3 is CASSSSSLASETQYF.